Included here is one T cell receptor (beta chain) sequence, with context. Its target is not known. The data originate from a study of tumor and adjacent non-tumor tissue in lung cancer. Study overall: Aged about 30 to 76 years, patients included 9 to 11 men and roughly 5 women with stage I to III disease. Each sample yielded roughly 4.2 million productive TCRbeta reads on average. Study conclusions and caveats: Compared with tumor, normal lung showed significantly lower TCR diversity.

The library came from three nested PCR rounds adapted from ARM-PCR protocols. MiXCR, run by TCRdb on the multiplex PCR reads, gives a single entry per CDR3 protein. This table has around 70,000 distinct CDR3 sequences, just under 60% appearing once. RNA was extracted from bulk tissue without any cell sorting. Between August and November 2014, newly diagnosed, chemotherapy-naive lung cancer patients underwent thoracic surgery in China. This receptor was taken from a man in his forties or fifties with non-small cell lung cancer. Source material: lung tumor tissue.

The CDR3 here is CSTTGTVNVNEKLFF. The CDR3 region has the DNA TGCAGTACGACCGGGACAGTGAACGTTAATGAAAAACTGTTTTTT. The rearrangement links TRBV20-1 to TRBJ1-4; 7 bases align to TRBD1. V lost 8 bases, J lost 4 bases, and 13 bases stayed unmatched. The germline V gene encodes CDR1 DFQATT and CDR2 SNEGSKA (reference sequence). This CDR3 is built from 15 residues.